What follows describes a single TCR beta chain. Profiling relied on immunoSEQ multiplex PCR, and the TCRdb table lists in-frame clones only, not all of them. Of under 200,000 clones in the sample, about 85% were seen once. The germline CDR1 and CDR2 sequences are DFQATT and SNEGSKA (reference sequence). J was trimmed by 1 base and V by 3 bases; bases with no gene match: 5. The CDR3 length is 15 residues. The sample is drawn from a study of blood T cell repertoires in COVID-19. Material for sequencing was peripheral blood. The rearrangement joins TRBV20-1 to TRBJ2-5, with TRBD1 identical over 10 bases. The receptor's source is an elderly woman with acute or convalescent COVID-19. The CDR3 region is CSASSGQGPQETQYF. The CDR3 nucleotides are TGCAGTGCTAGTTCGGGACAGGGGCCCCAAGAGACCCAGTACTTC.